This TCR beta chain was obtained from a study of cytomegalovirus exposure and HLA in healthy donors (dated by TCRdb to about 2017). Context from the whole study: An earlier analysis of some 550 of the donors reported about 290 Gb of sequence data and roughly 100 million unique TCR beta sequences from some 180 million T cells. The study aimed to test whether signatures of past pathogen exposure could be identified by cataloging public T cell receptors. Across 398 genotyped donors of the cohort, an average of roughly 250,000 unique TCR beta nucleotide sequences per donor were sequenced, and roughly a sixth of those sequences were non-productive. The later analysis used no new phenotypic data to find candidate immune exposures, relying instead on TCR beta sequences and their occurrence across donors. Roughly five DR-DQ haplotypes were handled as single units for association and clustering because linkage in the cohort was strong. Among the approximately 430 genotyped donors, approximately 82% belonged to the genetic ancestry cluster associated with self-reported Caucasian donors. To predict cytomegalovirus infection status, the study brought together high-throughput TCR immunosequencing, statistical association of individual TCRs with disease status, and machine learning. The number of donors typed differed by locus, with 629-630 for A, B, C, DRB1 and DQB1, roughly 520 for DQA1, about 610 for DPA1, and under 490 for DPB1. In a later analysis, previously published TCR beta repertoires from 550 to 750 donors were re-analyzed and high-resolution HLA genotyping was added so that TCR occurrence patterns could be studied. In a later genetic analysis, genome-wide SNP genotypes for about 65% of the roughly 670 donors were used, and that subset was treated as a discovery cohort. The study profiled the T cell repertoires of 666 subjects by immunosequencing and related them to cytomegalovirus serostatus. Alongside the repertoire data, information on donor age, sex, ethnicity and CMV serostatus was compiled. Besides the first cohort of roughly 700 subjects, a separate validation cohort made up of 90 to 150 different subjects was used. HLA typing covered class I and class II loci at four-digit resolution. An early release covering roughly 640 HLA-typed donors comprised 300 to 350 gigabases of sequencing data and tens of millions of unique TCR sequences. An earlier analysis of several hundred of the donors applied high-throughput TCR beta sequencing to assess whether each TCR beta V gene segment acted as functional or pseudogenic. Every repertoire in the discovery cohort had been generated on one and the same sequencing platform.

The cohort consisted of 600 to 700 healthy bone marrow donors. Cohort members were all nominally healthy when sampled, although unrecorded immune exposures were likely present. The donor tested CMV seronegative and was one of the 352 seronegative cohort members. Each donor provided a peripheral blood sample, and peripheral blood mononuclear cells were used for TCR beta sequencing. Genomic DNA was extracted from the blood cell samples with the Qiagen DNeasy Blood Extraction Kit. About this clone: Its antigen is unknown. No base quality values were provided; no much bigger clone lies one nucleotide off.

The library came from the immunoSEQ multiplex PCR assay. A mixture of 60 forward primers for TCR Vbeta segments and 13 reverse primers for TCR Jbeta segments was used in the multiplex PCR. Amplification of the CDR3 region of rearranged TCR beta genes was performed with a multiplex PCR assay on genomic DNA. The Illumina HiSeq System was used to sequence the amplified TCR beta libraries as 87-base-pair reads. The authors processed their data as follows. Across the 670 or so repertoires, a later analysis counted approximately 75 million unique TCR beta chains, around 10 million of which were shared by at least two donors. Raw reads were error-corrected and collapsed into unique sequences with a nearest-neighbor algorithm that merged closely related sequences to remove PCR and sequencing errors. Alignment of CDR3 sequences to IMGT reference sequences was used to assign V, D and J gene segments. Each retained sequence needed at least a six-nucleotide match to both a V gene segment and a J gene segment. A rearrangement was called productive if the CDR3 had no stop codons and remained in frame with V and J, and every other rearrangement was called non-productive. Following IMGT convention, CDR3 was defined as the stretch from the second conserved V-encoded cysteine to the conserved J-encoded phenylalanine. The earlier analysis of approximately 500 of the donors excluded sequences that lacked an unambiguous match to a single V gene segment. An earlier analysis of several hundred of the donors called V segments functional above 56.7% productive rearrangements and segregating when the between-donor standard deviation exceeded 5%. To diagnose cytomegalovirus status from the catalog of TCR beta chain sequences, a statistical classification framework was built. A later analysis assigned V and J genes by comparing TCR nucleotide sequences with IMGT/GENE-DB human TR gene sequences. A later analysis assigned CDR3 sequences and most-parsimonious VDJ recombination scenarios with the TCRdist pipeline. In a later analysis, each TCR beta chain was defined by its CDR3 amino acid sequence together with its V-gene family, and reads without a unique V-gene family were excluded. As a way to deal with suspected cross-contamination and a sequencing artifact, a later analysis dropped more than 500 nucleotide sequences that were highly shared and had low generation probability. In a later analysis, a clonal expansion index for each public chain was calculated from normalized within-repertoire ranks of inferred template counts. In a later analysis, generation probabilities were computed with a VDJ recombination model fitted to out-of-frame rearrangements, and the resulting probabilities were checked against IGoR. Hypergeometric tests were used in a later analysis to score TCR-TCR, TCR-HLA and TCR-CMV co-occurrence, with a repertoire-size bias correction applied to the TCR pairs. A later analysis estimated false discovery rates by permuting HLA or CMV assignments 20 times. A later analysis grouped co-occurring TCRs with DBSCAN, adding TCRdist sequence similarity when clustering within HLA-allele-positive subsets. Repertoires with fewer than 30,000 or more than 120,000 public chains, plus five repertoires with anomalous nucleotide sharing, were excluded from co-occurrence clustering. TCRdb holds this immuneACCESS table with in-frame rearrangements only. Some clones are missing; in checked studies, unresolved V genes explain under half, and the rest has no known cause. V and J calls and clone size are given by that table; D and trimming were obtained from the DNA. The sample table records under 200,000 clones; roughly 80% of these occur just once. Around 1.7% of the sample belongs to the ten largest clones.

Overall study outcomes, separate from this receptor: Correlated functional status among segregating V segments might reflect linkage disequilibrium, but an unknown experimental factor could not be ruled out. A later analysis found that HLA-associated TCR beta chains were more clonally expanded and had lower generation probabilities than equally common non-associated chains. The sequencing pipeline was judged likely to have produced a cluster of highly shared sequence variants as a technical artifact. Immune exposure information for the cohort was limited to CMV serostatus. Because counts were too low, seventeen rarely observed V segments, including chromosome 9 orphons, were left out of the earlier analysis of approximately 580 of the donors. In an earlier analysis of about 600 of the donors, most TCR beta V segments appeared in productive rearrangements about 87% or about 30% of the time, broadly matching IMGT annotations. In this cohort, only TCR beta chains were sequenced, and detectable features were limited by the absence of alpha or paired-chain data. An association between a missense DCLRE1C variant and V-gene and J-gene trimming of TCR beta chains was found in a later genetic analysis and replicated in an independent cohort. A further reported finding was that TCR beta sequences accurately predicted the HLA-A and HLA-B alleles for most subjects in the first cohort. In a later analysis, the rate of TCR association differed among HLA loci, with DRB1 alleles having the most associated TCRs and HLA-C alleles having the fewest. Most TCR sequences were seen in very few donors, while some public TCRs were found in many individuals. Most CMV-associated TCR beta chains appeared to be HLA-restricted in a later analysis, and the HLA associations seemed to be driven largely by CMV exposure. A few of the identified cytomegalovirus-associated TCR beta chains were confirmed in vitro to be specific for cytomegalovirus antigens. In a later analysis, more than 15,000 TCR beta sequences were associated with specific HLA alleles at a false discovery rate of 0.05. According to a later genetic analysis, donors in an Asian-associated ancestry cluster had fewer N-insertions in productive TCRs than the approximately 710-donor mean. The presence/absence analyses assumed that sequencing depth was roughly uniform across donors, and that assumption may not be true. Several of the top co-occurrence clusters appeared to be linked to parvovirus B19, influenza, CMV and Epstein-Barr virus, according to a later analysis. The study listed 150 to 200 TCR beta chains as associated with cytomegalovirus. Because the 87-base-pair reads could not distinguish some IMGT-functional V segments, including TRBV6-2 and TRBV6-3, those segments were excluded. When HLA alleles, especially DR and DQ, strongly co-occurred, attributing TCR associations to individual alleles was difficult. It was suggested by the authors that the approach could potentially be generalized to other disease states and immunological phenotypes. The classifier was reported to diagnose cytomegalovirus status with high specificity and sensitivity in both the original and validation cohorts. Because HLA typing was missing for some donors at each locus, association tests included only the typed subset.

V is reduced by 0 bases and J by 7 bases, leaving a spacing of 13 bases between them. The CDR3 runs 14 amino acids, cysteine and phenylalanine included. Only CDR3 DNA is held: 42 bases, read in frame from base 1. As encoded in the germline V gene, CDR1 is MNHEY while CDR2 is SVGAGI. The material sequenced was PBMCs. The TCR comes from a woman in her late teens or twenties in good health and CMV-seronegative. The rearrangement combines TRBV6-5 with TRBJ2-7, with TRBD2 perhaps the D gene, on 5 matching bases. The CDR3 corresponds to CASSYSKLAPEQYF. Here is the DNA: TGTGCCAGCAGTTACTCGAAGCTAGCCCCAGAGCAGTACTTC.